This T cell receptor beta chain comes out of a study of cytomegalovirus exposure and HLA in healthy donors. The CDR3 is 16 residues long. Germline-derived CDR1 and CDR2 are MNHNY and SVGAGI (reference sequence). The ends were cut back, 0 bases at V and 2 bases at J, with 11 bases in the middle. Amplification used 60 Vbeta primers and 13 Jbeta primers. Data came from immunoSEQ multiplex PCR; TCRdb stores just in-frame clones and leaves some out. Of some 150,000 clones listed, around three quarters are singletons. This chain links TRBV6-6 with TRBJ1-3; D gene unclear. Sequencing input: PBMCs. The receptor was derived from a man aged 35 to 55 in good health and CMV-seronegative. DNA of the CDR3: TGTGCCAGCAGTTACTCGACCAGGATTACTGGAAACACCATATATTTT. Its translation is CASSYSTRITGNTIYF.